A single sample is the source of the 9 T cell receptor beta chains below, sequenced in a study of cytotoxic CD8 clonotypes in ibrutinib-treated CLL. Repertoires were generated with immunoSEQ multiplex PCR, while TCRdb's copy carries only in-frame clones and drops some. Among approximately 42,000 clones listed, roughly three quarters were seen once. The sequencing used PBMCs, collected after 12 months of ibrutinib treatment. Receptor source: a human donor with chronic lymphocytic leukemia.

This clone has more than one count but fewer than ten. V and J are TRBV4-1 and TRBJ2-7; D not resolved. This CDR3 has 14 amino acids. Germline CDR1 and CDR2: MGHRA and YSYEKL. Trimming left V 4 bases short and J 0 bases short, with 10 bases between. This CDR3 reads CASSPTAPSYEQYF. CDR3 nucleotides: TGCGCCAGCAGCCCGACGGCACCCTCCTACGAGCAGTACTTC.

The J gene is TRBJ2-1, the V gene TRBV5-4, with D possibly matching TRBD2 (7 bases). Germline V lookup: CDR1 SGHNT, CDR2 YYREEE (reference sequence). The CDR3 loop spans 16 amino acids. V shed 5 bases and J shed 4 bases, with 19 bases lying between them. Written as DNA, the CDR3 is TGTGCCAGCAGGGACCAGGCGGGGGCGAGTTACAATGAGCAGTTCTTC. This codes for CASRDQAGASYNEQFF.

The rearrangement links TRBV5-1 to TRBJ1-1; 8 bases match TRBD1. The length of the CDR3 is 15 residues. Germline V gene data show CDR1 as SGHRS and CDR2 as YFSETQ. V lost 0 bases to trimming and J lost 0 bases; unmatched junction nucleotides: 1. For the CDR3, the DNA is TGCGCCAGCAGCTTGGGACAGGGGATGAACACTGAAGCTTTCTTT. Translation gives CASSLGQGMNTEAFF.

The V gene is TRBV6-5, the J gene TRBJ1-4; D may be TRBD1 (6 bases). Germline V gene sequence: CDR1 MNHEY, CDR2 SVGAGI. The CDR3 covers 15 residues. Trimming left V 0 bases short and J 5 bases short, with 10 bases between. The CDR3 DNA follows: TGTGCCAGCAGTTACTCCTCCAGGGGCAATGAAAAACTGTTTTTT. This translates into CASSYSSRGNEKLFF.

The V gene is TRBV10-3, the J gene TRBJ2-7, with 11 bases aligning to TRBD1. The CDR3 runs to 14 residues. V lost 6 bases and J lost 7; bases outside the gene matches: 8. Germline lookup yields CDR1 ENHRY and CDR2 SYGVKD. The CDR3 DNA follows: TGTGCCATCAGGGGTGGACAGGGGGCAAGAGAGCAGTACTTC. Translation: CAIRGGQGAREQYF.

A few counts support this clone. The chain's CDR3 is CASGTSSANTGELFF. CDR3 in DNA: TGTGCCAGCGGCACTAGCAGCGCGAACACCGGGGAGCTGTTTTTT. This chain links TRBV2 with TRBJ2-2, with a tentative D call TRBD2 (6 bases). CDR3 size: 15 residues. Germline values: CDR1 SNHLY, CDR2 FYNNEI. Trimming took 8 bases from V and 0 from J, leaving 13 bases between them.

The chain uses TRBV5-1 and TRBJ1-1; D gene unclear. The germline gives CDR1 SGHRS, CDR2 YFSETQ. The V end lost 0 bases, the J end lost 2 bases, and 14 bases lay between the germline ends. The CDR3 consists of 16 residues. The DNA of the CDR3 is TGCGCCAGCAGCTTGGCCACTTCGGGTCTCAACACTGAAGCTTTCTTT. Translation: CASSLATSGLNTEAFF.

The rearrangement uses TRBV5-6 and TRBJ2-1; 7 bases fit TRBD2. Unmatched junction bases numbered 9, after V lost 1 base and J lost 8 bases. The CDR3 consists of 15 residues. CDR1 and CDR2 (germline): SGHDT, YYEEEE. The CDR3 spells CASSLIHAGEDEQFF. CDR3 nucleotide sequence: TGTGCCAGCAGCTTGATACATGCGGGGGAGGATGAGCAGTTCTTC. The full variable domain, its missing parts supplied by reference TRBV5-6 and TRBJ2-1, is DAGVTQSPTHLIKTRGQQVTLRCSPKSGHDTVSWYQQALGQGPQFIFQYYEEEERQRGNFPDRFSGHQFPNYSSELNVNALLLGDSALYLCASSLIHAGEDEQFFGPGTRLTVL.

V and J are TRBV5-1 and TRBJ1-1; D call uncertain. CDR1 and CDR2 from the germline V gene are SGHRS and YFSETQ. The CDR3 contains 13 residues. V lost 4 bases, J lost 0 bases, and 7 bases lay in between. CDR3 in DNA: TGCGCCAGCAGCCAAATCTTGAACACTGAAGCTTTCTTT. Its protein product is CASSQILNTEAFF.